A selection of T cell receptor beta chains follows, all from one sample in a study of post-analysis software for immune sequencing data. Using its own MiXCR run on the PCR reads, TCRdb lists one record per CDR3 protein. Among over 300,000 distinct CDR3 sequences listed, around a third were seen once. The specimen sequenced was blood. The source is a girl aged 10-17 years with multiple sclerosis. The CDR3 runs from the conserved cysteine through the conserved F or W. The D gene is left open where the match is weak. Where a row states a size, it is once, few, many or the class of an expanded clone; other rows omit it.

>NA|TRBJ2-3|TRBV2|NA
TGTGCCCGCTGGGACCCATCAAGAGCCCTTAGCACAGATACGCAGTATTTT
CARWDPSRALSTDTQYF
>NA|TRBJ1-4|TRBV7-9|NA
TGTGCCAGCAGCTCCCGGACTGAAAAACTGTTTTTT
CASSSRTEKLFF
>NA|TRBJ2-1|TRBV6-6|TRBD1
TGTGCCAGCAGCACAGGGGGCGCAGGCGATAATGAGCAGTTCTTC
CASSTGGAGDNEQFF
>NA|TRBJ1-1|TRBV11-2|NA
TGTGCCAGCAGCGACCCAGGAATGAACACTGAAGCTTTCTTT
CASSDPGMNTEAFF
>few|TRBJ2-1|TRBV9|NA
TGTGCCAGCACCTCTTCCCCCTACAATGAGCAGTTCTTC
CASTSSPYNEQFF
>few|TRBJ2-5|TRBV5-1|NA
TGCGCCAGCATCTTAGGGGAGACCCAGTACTTC
CASILGETQYF
>once|TRBJ2-7|TRBV12-3/TRBV12-4|NA
TGTGCCAGCAGCTGGGGGTACAGAAAGCAGTACTTC
CASSWGYRKQYF
>few|TRBJ2-7|TRBV12-3/TRBV12-4|TRBD2
TGTGCCAGCAGCCCCTCCCTGACTAGCGGGGGCCTCTACGAGCAGTACTTC
CASSPSLTSGGLYEQYF
>NA|TRBJ1-4|TRBV6-5|NA
TGTGCCAGCAGTTACTCTGGGGGCGCGGGGCCAACTAATGAAAAACTGTTTTTT
CASSYSGGAGPTNEKLFF
>NA|TRBJ2-4|TRBV7-2|TRBD1
TGTGCCAGCAGAGCCTTGACAGGGGGTTTGGACATTCAGTACTTC
CASRALTGGLDIQYF
>few|TRBJ2-1|TRBV4-1|TRBD2
TGCGCCAGCAGCCCACGGGCTAGCGGGGGTCCGTCCTACAATGAGCAGTTCTTC
CASSPRASGGPSYNEQFF
>NA|TRBJ1-6|TRBV12-5|NA
TGTGCTAGTGGTTTGAGTCAGTATTCACCCCTCCACTTT
CASGLSQYSPLHF
>NA|TRBJ2-7|TRBV5-1|NA
TGCGCCAGCTCCCAACCCTATGAGCGGTCCTACGAGCAGTACTTC
CASSQPYERSYEQYF
>few|TRBJ2-4|TRBV3-1|TRBD2
TGTGCCAGCAGCCCCATGGGTCCGGGGGGTAAAATCATTCAGTACTTC
CASSPMGPGGKIIQYF
>NA|TRBJ1-5|TRBV25-1|NA
TGTGCCAGCAGTGAACGAGACAGCCTCAATCAGCCCCAGCATTTT
CASSERDSLNQPQHF
>once|TRBJ2-7|TRBV28|TRBD1
TGTGCCAGCAGTTTATCATTGGACGGACAGGGGGTTTCCTACGAGCAGTACTTC
CASSLSLDGQGVSYEQYF
>NA|TRBJ2-7|TRBV9|NA
TGTGCCAGCAGCGTAGATAGTGGGGGGCTGTCCTACGAGCAGTACTTC
CASSVDSGGLSYEQYF
>NA|TRBJ2-1|TRBV16|TRBD2
TGTGCCAGCAGCCCTCGACTAGCGGGGGGCCTTAGGGATGAGCAGTTCTTC
CASSPRLAGGLRDEQFF
>NA|TRBJ2-5|TRBV5-1|TRBD1
TGCGCCAGCACCTCAGAGGGACAGGGAAGGGAGACCCAGTACTTC
CASTSEGQGRETQYF
>few|TRBJ2-7|TRBV5-6|NA
TGTGCCAGCAGCAACCGGGTCCTCTACGAGCAGTACTTC
CASSNRVLYEQYF
>NA|TRBJ1-4|TRBV6-6|NA
TGTGCCAGCAGTATCCCGGCCAAGGTCACCGAAAAACTGTTTTTT
CASSIPAKVTEKLFF
>NA|TRBJ2-7|TRBV29-1|NA
TGCAGCGTTGAAGTAGAGTACGAGCAGTACTTC
CSVEVEYEQYF
>NA|TRBJ1-2|TRBV2|NA
TGTGCCAGCAGGAAATCAGAGTCCTATGGCTACACCTTC
CASRKSESYGYTF
>NA|TRBJ2-5|TRBV6-5|NA
TGTGCCAGCAGTTACTCGCCGGGTTCGGCGGCCCAAGAGACCCAGTACTTC
CASSYSPGSAAQETQYF
>NA|TRBJ2-1|TRBV6-6|NA
TGTGCCAGCAGTCCCGACAGATTAGCGTACAATGAGCAGTTCTTC
CASSPDRLAYNEQFF
>NA|TRBJ1-5|TRBV30|NA
TGTGCCTGGAGGACACGGAATCAGCCCCAGCATTTT
CAWRTRNQPQHF
>once|TRBJ2-5|TRBV4-1|NA
TGCGCCAGCAGCCATCAACCCTCACCCAACCAAGAGACCCAGTACTTC
CASSHQPSPNQETQYF
>NA|TRBJ2-5|TRBV12-3/TRBV12-4|NA
TGTGCCAGCAGGCTCGACAACGGAGAGACCCAGTACTTC
CASRLDNGETQYF
>NA|TRBJ1-2|TRBV6-6|TRBD1
TGTGCCGGCAGTTTACCGGGACAGTCGAACTATGGCTACACCTTC
CAGSLPGQSNYGYTF
>NA|TRBJ2-7|TRBV20-1|TRBD1
TGCAGTGCTAGGGACAGGGGAAGCGAGCAGTACTTC
CSARDRGSEQYF
>NA|TRBJ2-7|TRBV7-9|NA
TGTGCCAGCAGCTTAGGGCAGTATTCCTACGAGCAGTACTTC
CASSLGQYSYEQYF
>NA|TRBJ2-7|TRBV25-1|NA
TGTGCCAGCAGTGAGCTTCAGGAGGGCGACGAGCAGTACTTC
CASSELQEGDEQYF
>NA|TRBJ2-3|TRBV20-1|NA
TGCAGTGCTAGCCCCGGGGGAACAGATACGCAGTATTTT
CSASPGGTDTQYF
>NA|TRBJ2-7|TRBV2|NA
TGTGCCAGCGCCGTCAAGAGCTCCTACAATGAGCAGTACTTC
CASAVKSSYNEQYF
>NA|TRBJ1-2|TRBV14|NA
TGTGCCAGCGCTTGGGGCTTCGGCTATGGCTACACCTTC
CASAWGFGYGYTF
>NA|TRBJ1-1|TRBV5-1|NA
TGCGCCAGCAGCACCGGGACGGTGTATGAAGCTTTCTTT
CASSTGTVYEAFF
>many|TRBJ2-3|TRBV25-1|TRBD2
TGTGCCAGCGTGCCCAAGCGGGGGAGGACAGATACGCAGTATTTT
CASVPKRGRTDTQYF
>NA|TRBJ2-1|TRBV4-1|TRBD2
TGCGCCAGCAGCCAACGCCCCGGGACTAGCAGTTACAATGAGCAGTTCTTC
CASSQRPGTSSYNEQFF
>NA|TRBJ2-7|TRBV3-1|NA
TGTGCCAGCAGCCAAGTTGACGGGGGCCCACCCTACGAGCAGTACTTC
CASSQVDGGPPYEQYF
>NA|TRBJ1-2|TRBV11-2|NA
TGTGCCAGCAGCTTTCAGGGAAATGGCTACACCTTC
CASSFQGNGYTF
>NA|TRBJ1-2|TRBV5-1|NA
TGCGCCAGCAGCTTGGGTGCTAGGGATGGCTACACCTTC
CASSLGARDGYTF
>few|TRBJ2-7|TRBV4-1|TRBD1
TGCGCCAGCAGCCGCCTACAGGGGGTCCCGGTCGAGCAGTACTTC
CASSRLQGVPVEQYF
>NA|TRBJ2-1|TRBV6-5|NA
TGTGCCAGCAGACCCCTCCATTACTCCTACAATGAGCAGTTCTTC
CASRPLHYSYNEQFF
>NA|TRBJ1-2|TRBV29-1|NA
TGCAGCGTTGAACGGGATGGCTACACCTTC
CSVERDGYTF
>NA|TRBJ2-7|TRBV2|TRBD1
TGTGCCAGCAGTGCGGGACAGTACGAGCAGTACTTC
CASSAGQYEQYF
>NA|TRBJ2-7|TRBV12-5|NA
TGTGCTAGTGGTTTTGACAGCCCCTACGAGCAGTACTTC
CASGFDSPYEQYF
>NA|TRBJ1-2|TRBV7-2|NA
TGTGCCAGCAGCTTATCGTATAACTATGGCTACACCTTC
CASSLSYNYGYTF
>few|TRBJ2-7|TRBV15|NA
TGTGCCACCCGGGGCACTGCCTACGAGCAGTACTTC
CATRGTAYEQYF
>once|TRBJ2-5|TRBV7-2|NA
TGTGCCAGCAGATCGGGGGCTCAAGAGACCCAGTACTTC
CASRSGAQETQYF
>NA|TRBJ2-4|TRBV7-2|NA
TGTGCCAGCAGCTTAAGGGGGGGTGACATTCAGTACTTC
CASSLRGGDIQYF
>NA|TRBJ2-5|TRBV5-1|TRBD1
TGCGCCAGCAGCGACGGCGCGGACAGGGCCAGGGAGACCCAGTACTTC
CASSDGADRARETQYF
>NA|TRBJ1-1|TRBV9|NA
TGTGCCAGCAGCCTCTCGTCCGGTACCGAAGCTTTCTTT
CASSLSSGTEAFF
>many|TRBJ1-5|TRBV7-6|TRBD1
TGTGCCAGCAGCCGGACAGGGGAGGGCAATCAGCCCCAGCATTTT
CASSRTGEGNQPQHF
>NA|TRBJ2-1|TRBV6-5|TRBD2
TGTGCCAGCAGTGTAGCGGGGGGGCCTCGGGATGAGCAGTTCTTC
CASSVAGGPRDEQFF
>NA|TRBJ2-7|TRBV7-3|TRBD2
TGTGCCAGCAGCCCAGGTGGGACTAGATGGTACGAGCAGTACTTC
CASSPGGTRWYEQYF
>NA|TRBJ2-2|TRBV2|TRBD2
TGTGCCCACGCCAAGGCGGGGGGAAACACCGGGGAGCTGTTTTTT
CAHAKAGGNTGELFF